Listed below are T cell receptor beta chains from one sample, sequenced in a study of cytomegalovirus exposure and HLA in healthy donors. The repertoire was sequenced with immunoSEQ multiplex PCR; TCRdb's copy has only in-frame clones and lacks some. This sample carries under 300,000 clones, roughly 86% of them seen once, and the ten largest clones take 1% to 1.5%. Sequencing was performed on PBMCs. The receptor source for this set is a woman in her 30s in good health and CMV-seropositive. Both conserved end residues are part of each CDR3. D genes are given only for firm matches. Expanded clones get a size class; other rows say once, few or many, or leave the size out.

CDR3 length: 15
D gene: TRBD1
clone size: NA
J gene: TRBJ1-1
V gene: TRBV7-9
CDR3 protein: CASSSVTGENTEAFF
CDR3 DNA: TGTGCCAGCAGTTCAGTGACAGGGGAAAACACTGAAGCTTTCTTT

CDR3 length: 16
D gene: TRBD2
clone size: NA
J gene: TRBJ2-1
V gene: TRBV19
CDR3 protein: CASSDSGRGGDNEQFF
CDR3 DNA: TGTGCCAGTAGTGATAGCGGGAGGGGCGGTGACAATGAGCAGTTCTTC

CDR3 length: 16
D gene: NA
clone size: NA
J gene: TRBJ2-7
V gene: TRBV11-3
CDR3 protein: CASSLGGPRLSYEQYF
CDR3 DNA: TGTGCCAGCAGCTTAGGGGGGCCAAGGTTATCCTACGAGCAGTACTTC

CDR3 length: 16
D gene: TRBD1
clone size: NA
J gene: TRBJ2-1
V gene: TRBV12-5
CDR3 protein: CASGLTGQGIGNEQFF
CDR3 DNA: TGTGCTAGTGGTTTGACGGGACAGGGGATTGGCAATGAGCAGTTCTTC

CDR3 length: 12
D gene: NA
clone size: NA
J gene: TRBJ2-7
V gene: TRBV7-9
CDR3 protein: CASSLGAYEQYF
CDR3 DNA: TGTGCCAGCAGCTTAGGAGCTTACGAGCAGTACTTC

CDR3 length: 14
D gene: NA
clone size: NA
J gene: TRBJ1-2
V gene: TRBV5-4
CDR3 protein: CASSSLENNYGYTF
CDR3 DNA: TGTGCCAGCAGCTCCCTAGAAAATAACTATGGCTACACCTTC

CDR3 length: 13
D gene: NA
clone size: NA
J gene: TRBJ2-3
V gene: TRBV9
CDR3 protein: CASSARITDTQYF
CDR3 DNA: TGTGCCAGCAGCGCCCGTATTACAGATACGCAGTATTTT

CDR3 length: 16
D gene: NA
clone size: NA
J gene: TRBJ2-7
V gene: TRBV10-3
CDR3 protein: CAISDRDSSHLYEQYF
CDR3 DNA: TGTGCCATCAGTGATCGTGATAGTTCCCATCTCTACGAGCAGTACTTC

CDR3 length: 17
D gene: TRBD2
clone size: NA
J gene: TRBJ2-2
V gene: TRBV7-6
CDR3 protein: CASSLGGGGTNTGELFF
CDR3 DNA: TGTGCCAGCAGCTTAGGCGGGGGGGGGACGAACACCGGGGAGCTGTTTTTT

CDR3 length: 14
D gene: TRBD1
clone size: NA
J gene: TRBJ1-2
V gene: TRBV29-1
CDR3 protein: CSVDSGQGAGGYTF
CDR3 DNA: TGCAGCGTTGACTCGGGACAGGGGGCAGGAGGCTACACCTTC

CDR3 length: 16
D gene: NA
clone size: NA
J gene: TRBJ1-1
V gene: TRBV2
CDR3 protein: CASSRVGGAVNTEAFF
CDR3 DNA: TGTGCCAGCAGTCGGGTGGGAGGGGCCGTAAACACTGAAGCTTTCTTT

CDR3 length: 14
D gene: NA
clone size: NA
J gene: TRBJ2-1
V gene: TRBV5-1
CDR3 protein: CASSWGREGNEQFF
CDR3 DNA: TGCGCCAGCAGCTGGGGCCGTGAAGGAAATGAGCAGTTCTTC

CDR3 length: 15
D gene: NA
clone size: NA
J gene: TRBJ1-4
V gene: TRBV28
CDR3 protein: CASSPTEVFGEKLFF
CDR3 DNA: TGTGCCAGCAGTCCTACCGAGGTTTTCGGTGAAAAACTGTTTTTT

CDR3 length: 16
D gene: TRBD2
clone size: NA
J gene: TRBJ2-2
V gene: TRBV5-1
CDR3 protein: CASSFTAGVNTGELFF
CDR3 DNA: TGCGCCAGCAGCTTTACAGCGGGGGTGAACACCGGGGAGCTGTTTTTT

CDR3 length: 15
D gene: TRBD2
clone size: once
J gene: TRBJ2-5
V gene: TRBV7-8
CDR3 protein: CASSLSTSGRETQYF
CDR3 DNA: TGTGCCAGCAGCTTATCTACTAGCGGGAGGGAGACCCAGTACTTC

CDR3 length: 14
D gene: NA
clone size: NA
J gene: TRBJ1-1
V gene: TRBV7-9
CDR3 protein: CASSLQALNTEAFF
CDR3 DNA: TGTGCCAGCAGCTTACAGGCTCTAAACACTGAAGCTTTCTTT

CDR3 length: 16
D gene: TRBD1
clone size: NA
J gene: TRBJ2-2
V gene: TRBV9
CDR3 protein: CASSVEEGQGAGELFF
CDR3 DNA: TGTGCCAGCAGCGTAGAAGAAGGTCAGGGGGCCGGGGAGCTGTTTTTT

CDR3 length: 15
D gene: NA
clone size: NA
J gene: TRBJ2-2
V gene: TRBV11-3
CDR3 protein: CASSRGTANTGELFF
CDR3 DNA: TGTGCCAGCAGCCGCGGGACGGCGAACACCGGGGAGCTGTTTTTT

CDR3 length: 16
D gene: TRBD1
clone size: NA
J gene: TRBJ2-3
V gene: TRBV29-1
CDR3 protein: CSVAGGTGGDTDTQYF
CDR3 DNA: TGCAGCGTTGCAGGTGGGACAGGGGGGGACACAGATACGCAGTATTTT

CDR3 length: 13
D gene: NA
clone size: few
J gene: TRBJ1-2
V gene: TRBV27
CDR3 protein: CASSLRENYGYTF
CDR3 DNA: TGTGCCAGCAGTTTGAGAGAGAACTATGGCTACACCTTC

CDR3 length: 13
D gene: NA
clone size: NA
J gene: TRBJ1-5
V gene: TRBV4-2
CDR3 protein: CASSPFRDQPQHF
CDR3 DNA: TGTGCCAGCAGCCCATTCCGGGATCAGCCCCAGCATTTT

CDR3 length: 16
D gene: TRBD1
clone size: NA
J gene: TRBJ1-2
V gene: TRBV30
CDR3 protein: CAWSELGQGVFYGYTF
CDR3 DNA: TGTGCCTGGAGTGAACTGGGACAGGGAGTTTTCTATGGCTACACCTTC

CDR3 length: 14
D gene: TRBD1
clone size: NA
J gene: TRBJ2-7
V gene: TRBV11-2
CDR3 protein: CASSSPGQGAQQYF
CDR3 DNA: TGTGCCAGCAGCTCCCCGGGACAGGGGGCTCAGCAGTACTTC

CDR3 length: 14
D gene: TRBD1
clone size: once
J gene: TRBJ1-5
V gene: TRBV18
CDR3 protein: CASSQDRGSQPQHF
CDR3 DNA: TGTGCCAGCTCACAAGACAGGGGAAGCCAGCCCCAGCATTTT

CDR3 length: 13
D gene: NA
clone size: NA
J gene: TRBJ2-7
V gene: TRBV5-1
CDR3 protein: CASSLASPHEQYF
CDR3 DNA: TGCGCCAGCAGCTTGGCGAGCCCCCACGAGCAGTACTTC

CDR3 length: 13
D gene: NA
clone size: NA
J gene: TRBJ1-1
V gene: TRBV5-5
CDR3 protein: CASTLGGGAEAFF
CDR3 DNA: TGTGCCAGCACCTTGGGGGGGGGCGCTGAAGCTTTCTTT

CDR3 length: 16
D gene: TRBD2
clone size: NA
J gene: TRBJ2-1
V gene: TRBV7-3
CDR3 protein: CASSFREREPYNEQFF
CDR3 DNA: TGTGCCAGCAGCTTTCGCGAGCGGGAGCCCTACAATGAGCAGTTCTTC

CDR3 length: 17
D gene: TRBD1
clone size: NA
J gene: TRBJ1-3
V gene: TRBV19
CDR3 protein: CASSVSLDRVGGNTIYF
CDR3 DNA: TGTGCCAGTAGCGTCAGCTTGGACAGGGTCGGTGGAAACACCATATATTTT

CDR3 length: 17
D gene: NA
clone size: NA
J gene: TRBJ1-5
V gene: TRBV18
CDR3 protein: CASSAASGSHGNQPQHF
CDR3 DNA: TGTGCCAGCTCCGCAGCCTCAGGGTCCCACGGCAATCAGCCCCAGCATTTT

CDR3 length: 13
D gene: TRBD2
clone size: NA
J gene: TRBJ2-3
V gene: TRBV5-1
CDR3 protein: CASSFTGGDTQYF
CDR3 DNA: TGCGCCAGCAGCTTCACGGGAGGAGATACGCAGTATTTT

CDR3 length: 12
D gene: TRBD1
clone size: NA
J gene: TRBJ2-7
V gene: TRBV29-1
CDR3 protein: CSVVTGYYEQYF
CDR3 DNA: TGCAGCGTTGTGACAGGGTACTACGAGCAGTACTTC

CDR3 length: 15
D gene: TRBD2
clone size: once
J gene: TRBJ2-1
V gene: TRBV4-1
CDR3 protein: CASSLRLAIHNEQFF
CDR3 DNA: TGCGCCAGCAGCCTCAGACTAGCGATCCACAATGAGCAGTTCTTC

CDR3 length: 22
D gene: NA
clone size: once
J gene: TRBJ2-6
V gene: TRBV21-1
CDR3 protein: CASSNKYGLYRGRRVGANVLTF
CDR3 DNA: TGTGCCAGCAGCAATAAGTACGGACTATATCGCGGGAGAAGGGTTGGGGCCAACGTCCTGACTTTC

CDR3 length: 16
D gene: TRBD1
clone size: NA
J gene: TRBJ2-7
V gene: TRBV5-6
CDR3 protein: CASSNGGGQGLYEQYF
CDR3 DNA: TGTGCCAGCAGTAACGGAGGGGGACAGGGACTCTACGAGCAGTACTTC

CDR3 length: 17
D gene: TRBD2
clone size: NA
J gene: TRBJ2-2
V gene: TRBV6-1
CDR3 protein: CASSEALVNRGAGELFF
CDR3 DNA: TGTGCCAGCAGTGAAGCTTTGGTGAACCGGGGGGCCGGGGAGCTGTTTTTT

CDR3 length: 17
D gene: TRBD2
clone size: NA
J gene: TRBJ2-5
V gene: TRBV2
CDR3 protein: CASSEFPRREWQETQYF
CDR3 DNA: TGTGCCAGCAGTGAATTCCCCAGGCGGGAGTGGCAAGAGACCCAGTACTTC

CDR3 length: 14
D gene: TRBD2
clone size: NA
J gene: TRBJ2-7
V gene: TRBV30
CDR3 protein: CAWSPGTSPYEQYF
CDR3 DNA: TGTGCCTGGAGCCCTGGGACTAGTCCTTACGAGCAGTACTTC

CDR3 length: 16
D gene: NA
clone size: NA
J gene: TRBJ1-5
V gene: TRBV28
CDR3 protein: CASSLLEGAGDQPQHF
CDR3 DNA: TGTGCCAGCAGTTTATTAGAGGGAGCGGGGGATCAGCCCCAGCATTTT

CDR3 length: 12
D gene: TRBD1
clone size: NA
J gene: TRBJ1-5
V gene: TRBV29-1
CDR3 protein: CSVGTGEQPQHF
CDR3 DNA: TGCAGCGTGGGCACAGGGGAACAGCCCCAGCATTTT

CDR3 length: 16
D gene: NA
clone size: NA
J gene: TRBJ2-7
V gene: TRBV7-2
CDR3 protein: CASSLAEDYLPHEQYF
CDR3 DNA: TGTGCCAGCAGCTTAGCGGAGGACTATCTCCCCCACGAGCAGTACTTC

CDR3 length: 14
D gene: TRBD2
clone size: NA
J gene: TRBJ2-7
V gene: TRBV28
CDR3 protein: CASHNSGRAYEQYF
CDR3 DNA: TGTGCCAGCCACAACTCCGGGAGGGCCTACGAGCAGTACTTC

CDR3 length: 14
D gene: TRBD1
clone size: NA
J gene: TRBJ2-3
V gene: TRBV29-1
CDR3 protein: CSARTGAGTDTQYF
CDR3 DNA: TGCAGCGCTCGGACAGGGGCAGGTACAGATACGCAGTATTTT

CDR3 length: 17
D gene: NA
clone size: NA
J gene: TRBJ1-2
V gene: TRBV7-9
CDR3 protein: CASSITSVSGTNYGYTF
CDR3 DNA: TGTGCCAGCAGCATTACCAGTGTTTCGGGGACTAACTATGGCTACACCTTC

CDR3 length: 13
D gene: TRBD1
clone size: NA
J gene: TRBJ1-1
V gene: TRBV27
CDR3 protein: CASGRRGLGEAFF
CDR3 DNA: TGTGCCAGCGGGCGAAGGGGGCTAGGTGAAGCTTTCTTT

CDR3 length: 12
D gene: TRBD2
clone size: NA
J gene: TRBJ2-7
V gene: TRBV10-3
CDR3 protein: CAISGGGYEQYF
CDR3 DNA: TGTGCCATCAGTGGGGGGGGTTACGAGCAGTACTTC

CDR3 length: 16
D gene: TRBD2
clone size: NA
J gene: TRBJ2-3
V gene: TRBV10-2
CDR3 protein: CASSESNLAGTDTQYF
CDR3 DNA: TGCGCCAGCAGTGAGTCGAATCTAGCGGGAACAGATACGCAGTATTTT